This T cell receptor beta chain came from a study of blood T cell repertoires in COVID-19. Study overall: Material from acute and convalescent COVID-19 was sourced from the United States, Italy and Spain. T cells, B-cell-depleted T cells, or PBMCs provided the cDNA or gDNA that served as material.

Comments on this clone: Different DNA sequences within this sample yield the same CDR3.

Germline lookup yields CDR1 SEHNR and CDR2 FQNEAQ (reference sequence). Trimming cost V 2 bases and J 5 bases; bases outside gene matches: 0. The CDR3 is 13 residues long. The table came from immunoSEQ multiplex PCR; TCRdb's copy has only in-frame clones and leaves some out. The data show under 150,000 clones, around 83% seen once. Sequencing was done on a sample of peripheral blood. This sequence originates from an elderly man with active or convalescent COVID-19. This chain connects TRBV7-9 to TRBJ1-5; 7 positions agree with TRBD1. CDR3 protein: CASSLQGDQPQHF. The CDR3 region has the DNA TGTGCCAGCAGCTTACAGGGGGATCAGCCCCAGCATTTT.